The 12 T cell receptor beta chains below were found in one sample sequenced in a study of blood T cell repertoires in COVID-19 (dated by TCRdb to about 2020). Libraries were built with the immunoSEQ multiplex PCR assay. Sourced from immuneACCESS, this table was stored by TCRdb with only in-frame sequences that have V and J called. A share of the clones is absent; for the studies checked, an unresolved V gene accounts for under half, and the remainder has no known explanation. This sample is represented by some 70,000 clones; over 65% of them were singletons. The top ten clones comprise approximately 0.83% of the sample. The sequenced sample was peripheral blood. These receptors all stem from a woman aged 70-85 years with acute or convalescent COVID-19.

The chain uses TRBV18 and TRBJ2-2; perhaps TRBD1 as D (5 bases). Germline-derived CDR1 and CDR2 are KGHSH and LQKENI. Trimming took 2 bases from V and 6 from J, leaving 10 bases between them. The CDR3 covers 14 residues. The DNA for the CDR3 is TGTGCCAGCTCACCAATCAGGGATTCCGGGGAGCTGTTTTTT. Encoded protein: CASSPIRDSGELFF.

The J gene is TRBJ1-2, the V gene TRBV19, with 9 bases fitting TRBD1. The J segment lost 3 bases and the V segment lost 1 base, leaving 21 bases of the junction unmatched. Germline assignment: CDR1 LNHDA and CDR2 SQIVND (reference sequence). This CDR3 is built from 21 residues. The CDR3 spells CASSIGTGGDSKGVKDYGYTF. The DNA for the CDR3 is TGTGCCAGTAGTATAGGCACAGGGGGCGATTCTAAGGGTGTAAAGGACTATGGCTACACCTTC.

The chain is built from TRBV2 and TRBJ1-6; no clear D. Trimming removed 4 bases at V and 7 bases at J, with 11 bases between. The CDR3 extends over 14 amino acids. Germline V gene sequence: CDR1 SNHLY, CDR2 FYNNEI. CDR3 bases: TGTGCCAGCAGTGCCGGGATCCAAAATTCACCCCTCCACTTT. As protein: CASSAGIQNSPLHF.

The V call is TRBV5-5, the J call TRBJ1-6; D gene ambiguous. There are 17 residues in the CDR3. Trimming took 0 bases from V and 5 from J, leaving 15 bases between them. Germline V CDR1 and CDR2: SGHKS, YYEKEE (reference sequence). In DNA, the CDR3 is TGTGCCAGCAGCTTGGCGTTTGTTTGGCAGGATAATTCACCCCTCCACTTT. Encoded protein: CASSLAFVWQDNSPLHF.

This clone was detected once. The chain links TRBV6-2 or TRBV6-3 to TRBJ2-7, with D tentatively TRBD1 (6 bases). This CDR3 region has 17 residues. V lost 2 bases to trimming and J lost 3 bases, with 20 bases between them. From germline, CDR1 is MNHEY and CDR2 SVGEGT. The CDR3: CASSYTLHRESFYEQYF. CDR3 nucleotides: TGTGCCAGCAGTTACACCCTTCACAGGGAATCTTTCTACGAGCAGTACTTC.

In its sample, this clone was seen a few times. This rearrangement joins TRBV4-2 to TRBJ1-2, with D possibly matching TRBD1 (6 bases). V shed 6 bases and J shed 0 bases, with 8 bases lying between them. Germline V CDR1 and CDR2: LGHNA, YNFKEQ. This CDR3 contains 13 residues. DNA of the CDR3: TGTGCCAGCAGGGACAGCCCTAACTATGGCTACACCTTC. Translated, it gives CASRDSPNYGYTF.

This chain uses TRBV15 with TRBJ1-5; tentative D call: TRBD1 (5 bases). The CDR3 consists of 16 residues. With 5 bases removed from V and 0 bases from J, the gap between germline ends came to 14 bases. CDR1 and CDR2 from the germline V gene are LNHNV and YYDKDF (reference sequence). As DNA, the CDR3 is TGTGCCACCAGCCTAGACAGAGGTAATAGCAATCAGCCCCAGCATTTT. Translation gives CATSLDRGNSNQPQHF. Filled out from reference TRBV15 and TRBJ1-5, the complete variable domain reads DAMVIQNPRYQVTQFGKPVTLSCSQTLNHNVMYWYQQKSSQAPKLLFHYYDKDFNNEADTPDNFQSRRPNTSFCFLDIRSPGLGDTAMYLCATSLDRGNSNQPQHFGDGTRLSIL.

V usage is TRBV19 and J usage is TRBJ1-3; 7 nucleotides line up with TRBD1. Losses at the gene ends were 6 bases for V and 0 bases for J; bases not matched to a gene: 5. This CDR3 comprises 15 residues. Germline V lookup: CDR1 LNHDA, CDR2 SQIVND (reference sequence). The CDR3: CASSQDRNSGNTIYF. In nucleotides, the CDR3 is TGTGCCAGTAGCCAGGACAGGAACTCTGGAAACACCATATATTTT.

V is TRBV20-1 and J is TRBJ2-5, with 16 bases aligning to TRBD2. The CDR3 extends over 18 amino acids. The trim removed 3 bases at V and 1 base at J, leaving 8 bases unmatched. CDR1 DFQATT and CDR2 SNEGSKA come from the germline V gene (reference sequence). CDR3 nucleotides: TGCAGTGCTAGTAGCGGGACTAGCGGGGGGGCGTTCCAAGAGACCCAGTACTTC. This gives the protein CSASSGTSGGAFQETQYF.

This clone was found a few times. The chain is built from TRBV10-3 and TRBJ2-2; 8 bases map to TRBD1. Germline V lookup: CDR1 ENHRY, CDR2 SYGVKD. The CDR3 runs to 15 residues. The V segment lost 10 bases and the J segment 8 bases; nucleotides outside the gene matches: 15. This chain's CDR3 is CATTQDRVGVGELFF. The CDR3, as DNA: TGTGCCACCACCCAGGACAGGGTCGGCGTGGGGGAGCTGTTTTTT.

This clone has just a few counts. The V call is TRBV18, the J call TRBJ2-3, with 12 nucleotides matching TRBD2. The CDR3 runs 16 residues. V lost 2 bases, J lost 8 bases, and 8 bases stayed unmatched. Looked up from germline, CDR1 is KGHSH and CDR2 is LQKENI. Here the CDR3 DNA reads TGTGCCAGCTCACCAGAGACTAGCGGGAGCGGTGGTACGCAGTATTTT. The encoded protein is CASSPETSGSGGTQYF.

CDR3 amino acids: CSLWSGRALNEQFF. The CDR3 coding sequence is TGCAGCTTATGGAGCGGGAGGGCCCTTAATGAGCAGTTCTTC. J is TRBJ2-1 and V is TRBV29-1; 10 nucleotides line up with TRBD2. J lost 7 bases, V lost 8 bases, and 11 bases had no gene match. CDR1 SQVTM and CDR2 ANQGSEA come from the germline V gene. This CDR3 has 14 amino acids.